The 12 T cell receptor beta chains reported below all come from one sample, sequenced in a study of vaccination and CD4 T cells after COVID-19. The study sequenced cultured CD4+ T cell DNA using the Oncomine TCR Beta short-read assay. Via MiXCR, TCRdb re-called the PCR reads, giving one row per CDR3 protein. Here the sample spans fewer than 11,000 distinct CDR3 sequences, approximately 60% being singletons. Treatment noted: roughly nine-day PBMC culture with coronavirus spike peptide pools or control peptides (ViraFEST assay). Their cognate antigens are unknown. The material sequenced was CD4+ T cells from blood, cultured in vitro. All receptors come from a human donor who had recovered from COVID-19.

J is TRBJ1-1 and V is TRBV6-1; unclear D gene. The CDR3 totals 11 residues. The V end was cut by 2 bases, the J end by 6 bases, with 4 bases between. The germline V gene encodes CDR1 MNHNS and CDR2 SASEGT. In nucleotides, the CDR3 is TGTGCCAGCAGTGAATTCTCTGAAGCTTTCTTT. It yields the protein CASSEFSEAFF.

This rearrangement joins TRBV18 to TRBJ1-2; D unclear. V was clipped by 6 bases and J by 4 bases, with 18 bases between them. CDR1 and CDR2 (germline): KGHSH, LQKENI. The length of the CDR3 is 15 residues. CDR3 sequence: CASSPERIPLYGYTF. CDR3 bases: TGTGCCAGCTCCCCCGAGCGGATCCCTCTCTATGGCTACACCTTC.

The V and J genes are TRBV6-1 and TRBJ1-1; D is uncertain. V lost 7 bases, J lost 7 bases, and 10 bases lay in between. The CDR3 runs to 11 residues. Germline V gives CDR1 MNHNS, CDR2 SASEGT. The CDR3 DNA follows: TGTGCCAGCAATAATATGGGTGAAGCTTTCTTT. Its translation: CASNNMGEAFF.

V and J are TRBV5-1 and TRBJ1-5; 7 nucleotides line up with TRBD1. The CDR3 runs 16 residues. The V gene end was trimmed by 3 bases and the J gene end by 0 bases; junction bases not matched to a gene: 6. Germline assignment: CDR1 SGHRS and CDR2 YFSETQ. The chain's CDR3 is CASSWDRPYSNQPQHF. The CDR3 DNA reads TGCGCCAGCAGCTGGGACAGACCCTATAGCAATCAGCCCCAGCATTTT.

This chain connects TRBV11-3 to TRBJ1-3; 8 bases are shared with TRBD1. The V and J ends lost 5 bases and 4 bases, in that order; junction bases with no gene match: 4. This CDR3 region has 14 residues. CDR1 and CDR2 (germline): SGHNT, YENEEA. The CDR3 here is CASSPRTGGNTIYF. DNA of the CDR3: TGTGCCAGCAGCCCGAGGACAGGGGGAAACACCATATATTTT. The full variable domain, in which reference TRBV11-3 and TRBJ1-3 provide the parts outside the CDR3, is EAGVVQSPRYKIIEKKQPVAFWCNPISGHNTLYWYLQNLGQGPELLIRYENEEAVDDSQLPKDRFSAERLKGVDSTLKIQPAELGDSAVYLCASSPRTGGNTIYFGEGSWLTVV.

The CDR3 loop reads CASSWTLWAEQYF. In DNA form, the CDR3 reads TGTGCCAGCAGCTGGACACTTTGGGCCGAGCAGTACTTC. V and J are TRBV7-6 and TRBJ2-7; a weak D match, TRBD1 (5 bases). The CDR3 consists of 13 residues. V gave up 4 bases and J gave up 6 bases, with 13 bases separating them. Germline values: CDR1 SGHVS, CDR2 FNYEAQ.

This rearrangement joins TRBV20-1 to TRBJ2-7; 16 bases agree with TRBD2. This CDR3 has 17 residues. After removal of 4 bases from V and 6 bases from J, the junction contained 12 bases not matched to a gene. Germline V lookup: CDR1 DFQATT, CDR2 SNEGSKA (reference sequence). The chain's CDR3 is CSATMGLAGGPGAEQYF. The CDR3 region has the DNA TGCAGTGCTACAATGGGACTAGCGGGAGGGCCGGGAGCCGAGCAGTACTTC.

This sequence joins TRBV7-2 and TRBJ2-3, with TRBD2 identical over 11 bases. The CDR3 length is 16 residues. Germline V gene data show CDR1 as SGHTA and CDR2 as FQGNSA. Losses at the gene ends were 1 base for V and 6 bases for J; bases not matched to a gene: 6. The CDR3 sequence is CASSLGLAGGRDTQYF. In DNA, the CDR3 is TGTGCCAGCAGCTTAGGCCTAGCGGGGGGAAGGGATACGCAGTATTTT.

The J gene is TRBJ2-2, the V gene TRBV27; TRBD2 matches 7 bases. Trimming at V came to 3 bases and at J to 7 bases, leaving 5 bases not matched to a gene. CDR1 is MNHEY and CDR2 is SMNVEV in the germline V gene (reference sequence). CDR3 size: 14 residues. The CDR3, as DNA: TGTGCCAGCAGTTTTGGACTAGGTCTCGGGGAGCTGTTTTTT. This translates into CASSFGLGLGELFF.

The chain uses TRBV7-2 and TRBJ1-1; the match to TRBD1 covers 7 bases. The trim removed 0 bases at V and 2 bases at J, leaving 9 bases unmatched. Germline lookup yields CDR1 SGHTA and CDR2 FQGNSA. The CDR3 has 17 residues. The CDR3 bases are TGTGCCAGCAGCTTAGCGGCCGGCAGGGGGACCAACACTGAAGCTTTCTTT. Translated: CASSLAAGRGTNTEAFF.

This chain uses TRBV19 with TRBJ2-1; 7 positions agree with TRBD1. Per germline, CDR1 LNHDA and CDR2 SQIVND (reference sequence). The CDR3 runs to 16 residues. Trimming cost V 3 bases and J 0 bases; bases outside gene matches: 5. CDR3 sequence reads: CASSIRQGSSYNEQFF. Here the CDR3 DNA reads TGTGCCAGTAGTATCCGACAGGGATCCTCCTACAATGAGCAGTTCTTC.

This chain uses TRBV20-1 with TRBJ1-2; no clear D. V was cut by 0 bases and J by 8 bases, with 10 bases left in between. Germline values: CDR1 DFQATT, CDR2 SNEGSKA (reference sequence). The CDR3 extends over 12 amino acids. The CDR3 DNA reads TGCAGTGCTAGAGACCGATATTTCGGCTACACCTTC. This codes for CSARDRYFGYTF.